This passage covers 27 T cell receptor beta chains from one sample sequenced in a study of identifying expanded T cells in peripheral blood. Assay used: immunoSEQ multiplex PCR; TCRdb lists only in-frame clones, some missing. This table has approximately 91,000 clones, about 91% appearing once. The sample taken for sequencing was blood. Every receptor here comes from a person between 18 and 75 years old in good health.

V usage is TRBV9 and J usage is TRBJ2-3, with unresolved D. V lost 0 bases to trimming and J lost 2 bases, with 13 bases between them. Germline assignment: CDR1 SGDLS and CDR2 YYNGEE. This CDR3 is 16 amino acids long. The CDR3 sequence: CASSVEGGAFTDTQYF. CDR3 bases: TGTGCCAGCAGCGTAGAGGGTGGAGCGTTCACAGATACGCAGTATTTT.

The rearrangement links TRBV7-9 to TRBJ1-1, with D possibly being TRBD1 (6 bases). CDR3 length: 14 amino acids. V was pared by 11 bases and J by 2 bases, with 18 bases between. Per germline, CDR1 SEHNR and CDR2 FQNEAQ (reference sequence). In DNA form, the CDR3 reads TGTGCCCAGGGCTGGGACACGACTAACACTGAAGCTTTCTTT. This codes for CAQGWDTTNTEAFF.

This clone turned up a few times. V and J are TRBV15 and TRBJ2-3; D perhaps matches TRBD2 (6 bases). Trimming removed 2 bases at V and 2 bases at J, with 8 bases between. The CDR3 runs 14 residues. CDR1 is LNHNV and CDR2 is YYDKDF in the germline V gene (reference sequence). The CDR3 sequence is CATSRKDYTDTQYF. The CDR3 coding sequence is TGTGCCACCAGCAGAAAGGACTACACAGATACGCAGTATTTT.

The chain uses TRBV2 and TRBJ1-5; no reliable D call. The V end lost 5 bases, the J end lost 0 bases, and 5 bases lay between the germline ends. Germline CDR1 SNHLY, CDR2 FYNNEI. The CDR3 runs 13 residues. The CDR3 DNA reads as TGTGCCAGCAGTTTTATTAGCAATCAGCCCCAGCATTTT. As protein: CASSFISNQPQHF.

V usage is TRBV5-1 and J usage is TRBJ2-1; the match to TRBD2 covers 11 bases. The CDR3 runs to 17 residues. V was pared by 4 bases and J by 4 bases, with 10 bases of the junction left unmatched. The germline V gene encodes CDR1 SGHRS and CDR2 YFSETQ. The CDR3: CASSITTSGSLYNEQFF. As DNA, the CDR3 is TGCGCCAGCAGCATTACCACTAGCGGGAGTCTATACAATGAGCAGTTCTTC.

V is TRBV4-2 and J is TRBJ2-1; D possibly corresponds to TRBD2 (6 bases). V lost 0 bases, J lost 6 bases, and 18 bases lay in between. There are 17 residues in the CDR3. Germline V gene sequence: CDR1 LGHNA, CDR2 YNFKEQ. The CDR3 protein is CASSQDQRLGDINEQFF. CDR3 in DNA: TGTGCCAGCAGCCAAGATCAACGACTAGGCGACATCAATGAGCAGTTCTTC.

The rearrangement joins TRBV30 to TRBJ2-3; possibly TRBD1 or TRBD2 for D (5 bases each). The CDR3 spans 14 residues. Germline V gene data show CDR1 as GTSNPN and CDR2 as SVGIG (reference sequence). V lost 4 bases to trimming and J lost 2 bases, with 13 bases between them. CDR3 in amino acids: CAWKAGRVTDTQYF. The CDR3 DNA reads as TGTGCCTGGAAGGCAGGGCGGGTCACAGATACGCAGTATTTT.

V and J are TRBV7-9 and TRBJ2-7, with 10 bases identical to TRBD2. Germline lookup yields CDR1 SEHNR and CDR2 FQNEAQ (reference sequence). The length of the CDR3 is 11 residues. J lost 4 bases, V lost 10 bases, and 1 base had no gene match. The CDR3 loop is CAMTSGYEQYF. The CDR3 nucleotides are TGTGCCATGACTAGCGGGTACGAGCAGTACTTC.

This chain joins TRBV9 and TRBJ1-2; perhaps TRBD1 as D (6 bases). Trimming cost V 6 bases and J 4 bases, with 22 bases left between them. The germline V gene has CDR1 SGDLS and CDR2 YYNGEE. The CDR3 has 16 amino acids. CDR3 sequence (DNA): TGTGCCAGCACCCGGGGGACACCATCAACCGTCTATGGCTACACCTTC. Translating gives CASTRGTPSTVYGYTF.

This chain uses TRBV7-3 with TRBJ2-2, with D uncertain. This CDR3 is 13 amino acids long. In germline, CDR1 is SGHTA, CDR2 FQGTGA. V shed 5 bases and J shed 5 bases, with 9 bases lying between them. The CDR3 DNA is TGTGCCAGCAGCCCGAGCTTGACCGGGGAGCTGTTTTTT. Protein product: CASSPSLTGELFF.

The gene calls are TRBV6-1 and TRBJ1-6; perhaps TRBD1 as D (5 bases). V shed 0 bases and J shed 8 bases, with 11 bases lying between them. There are 15 residues in the CDR3. Germline CDR1 MNHNS, CDR2 SASEGT. CDR3 amino acids: CASSEAGGDHSPLHF. The CDR3 DNA sequence: TGTGCCAGCAGTGAAGCTGGCGGGGACCATTCACCCCTCCACTTT.

V gene TRBV6-1 combines with J gene TRBJ2-2, with 9 bases that match TRBD1. The CDR3 covers 13 residues. Germline V gene sequence: CDR1 MNHNS, CDR2 SASEGT. Trimming removed 6 bases from V and 7 bases from J; junction bases left unmatched: 3. CDR3 nucleotides: TGTGCCAGCAGCGGACAGGGGATCGGGGAGCTGTTTTTT. Its translation: CASSGQGIGELFF.

This sequence joins TRBV15 and TRBJ1-4; unclear D gene. The CDR3 has 12 amino acids. Germline assignment: CDR1 LNHNV and CDR2 YYDKDF (reference sequence). V lost 5 bases and J lost 4, with 5 bases in between. In DNA form, the CDR3 reads TGTGCCACCAGCCTGAATAATGAAAAACTGTTTTTT. The encoded protein is CATSLNNEKLFF.

The chain recombines TRBV7-9 with TRBJ2-2; D might be TRBD2 (6 bases). With 5 bases removed from V and 1 base from J, the gap between germline ends came to 14 bases. Germline V gene data show CDR1 as SEHNR and CDR2 as FQNEAQ (reference sequence). The CDR3 is 16 residues long. DNA for the CDR3: TGTGCCAGCAGCCTCCGGGGACTTTTGAACACCGGGGAGCTGTTTTTT. As protein: CASSLRGLLNTGELFF.

The V call is TRBV19, the J call TRBJ1-4, with 8 bases lining up with TRBD1. Germline-derived CDR1 and CDR2 are LNHDA and SQIVND (reference sequence). With V trimmed by 10 bases and J by 0 bases, 10 bases remained unmatched. The CDR3 has 16 amino acids. The CDR3 sequence is CATMDRALATNEKLFF. In DNA, the CDR3 is TGTGCCACCATGGACAGGGCCCTGGCAACTAATGAAAAACTGTTTTTT.

This sequence joins TRBV4-1 and TRBJ1-2; 7 nucleotides match TRBD1. Germline values: CDR1 MGHRA, CDR2 YSYEKL. The CDR3 has 14 amino acids. After removal of 2 bases from V and 5 bases from J, the junction contained 5 bases not matched to a gene. The CDR3 DNA is TGCGCCAGCAGCCAAATAGGGGGCGGTTATGGCTACACCTTC. Its protein product is CASSQIGGGYGYTF.

This sequence joins TRBV28 and TRBJ1-4; no clear D. CDR3 length: 13 amino acids. The ends were cut back, 7 bases at V and 7 bases at J, with 13 bases in the middle. Germline values: CDR1 MDHEN, CDR2 SYDVKM. Here the CDR3 DNA reads TGTGCCAGCACCACTTTAGGGAGTGAAAAACTGTTTTTT. Protein sequence: CASTTLGSEKLFF.

This chain connects TRBV6-5 to TRBJ1-2, with D unclear. Trimming took off 5 bases at V and 0 bases at J, with 7 bases between the two ends. CDR1 is MNHEY and CDR2 is SVGAGI in the germline V gene. The CDR3 totals 13 residues. CDR3 loop: CASSPGPNYGYTF. The CDR3 DNA sequence: TGTGCCAGCAGTCCGGGTCCTAACTATGGCTACACCTTC.

The CDR3 DNA is TGCGCCAGCAGCCAAGGCCGGGGACATCATAGCAATCAGCCCCAGCATTTT. Protein: CASSQGRGHHSNQPQHF. The chain employs TRBV4-1 and TRBJ1-5; D possibly corresponds to TRBD1 (6 bases). V was cut by 1 base and J by 0 bases, with 13 bases left in between. This CDR3 is built from 17 residues. Germline loops: CDR1 MGHRA, CDR2 YSYEKL.

V usage is TRBV5-6 and J usage is TRBJ2-5, with a tentative D call TRBD2 (5 bases). This CDR3 comprises 16 residues. V was cut by 1 base and J by 0 bases, with 13 bases left in between. The V gene's germline CDR1 is SGHDT and CDR2 YYEEEE. The CDR3, as DNA: TGTGCCAGCAGCTTGTCCATCGGGGTGTACCAAGAGACCCAGTACTTC. It specifies CASSLSIGVYQETQYF. The variable domain in full, completed from reference TRBV5-6 and TRBJ2-5, reads DAGVTQSPTHLIKTRGQQVTLRCSPKSGHDTVSWYQQALGQGPQFIFQYYEEEERQRGNFPDRFSGHQFPNYSSELNVNALLLGDSALYLCASSLSIGVYQETQYFGPGTRLLVL.

The table lists this clone with a count of one. The V and J genes are TRBV9 and TRBJ2-7; 11 nucleotides agree with TRBD2. Germline V gene data show CDR1 as SGDLS and CDR2 as YYNGEE. Trimming removed 3 bases from V and 3 bases from J; junction bases left unmatched: 5. The CDR3 is 15 residues long. The CDR3 reads CASSASSGGYYEQYF. CDR3 coding DNA: TGTGCCAGCAGCGCGTCTAGCGGGGGGTACTACGAGCAGTACTTC.

This chain links TRBV5-1 with TRBJ2-7; 7 bases are a match to TRBD2. CDR1 and CDR2 from the germline V gene are SGHRS and YFSETQ. This CDR3 is 13 amino acids long. The junction had 0 bases not matched to a gene; V was cut back by 2 bases and J by 1 base. The chain's CDR3 is CASSFSGSYEQYF. The CDR3 DNA sequence: TGCGCCAGCAGCTTTAGCGGGTCCTACGAGCAGTACTTC.

This clone was observed a single time. The genes are TRBV18 and TRBJ1-6; the D gene is possibly TRBD1 (5 bases). V shed 2 bases and J shed 1 base, with 12 bases lying between them. This CDR3 comprises 17 residues. Germline CDR1 reads KGHSH; CDR2 reads LQKENI. The CDR3 is CASSPYGGGSYNSPLHF. CDR3 DNA sequence: TGTGCCAGCTCACCATACGGCGGGGGGTCCTATAATTCACCCCTCCACTTT.

This chain links TRBV25-1 with TRBJ2-6; either TRBD1 or TRBD2 may supply D (5 bases each). CDR3 length: 15 amino acids. The germline CDR1 and CDR2 sequences are MGHDK and SYGVNS. The CDR3 DNA sequence: TGTAGGACCAGGGAGATTTATATAGGGGCCAACGTCCTGACTTTC. Its translation is CRTREIYIGANVLTF.

The DNA for the CDR3 is TGTGCCATCAGTGAGTCGCGTCGGGAAATCCGGGGCTACGAGCAGTACTTC. This encodes CAISESRREIRGYEQYF. This chain uses TRBV10-3 with TRBJ2-7; a possible D gene is TRBD2 (5 bases). This CDR3 has 17 residues. V was pared by 0 bases and J by 3 bases, with 18 bases between. Germline V CDR1 and CDR2: ENHRY, SYGVKD.

This chain connects TRBV21-1 to TRBJ2-5. TRBV21-1 is a documented pseudogene. The CDR3 has 15 amino acids. In DNA, the CDR3 is TGTGCCAGCAGCAAAGTGGGGGTCTTTCGAGAGACCCAGTACTTC. Protein sequence: CASSKVGVFRETQYF.

The V and J genes are TRBV5-1 and TRBJ2-3; D is unresolved. This CDR3 is built from 15 residues. V was pared by 4 bases and J by 2 bases, with 14 bases between. CDR1 is SGHRS and CDR2 is YFSETQ in the germline V gene. The CDR3 coding sequence is TGCGCCAGCAGCGCTGGACCTTCGGCCACAGATACGCAGTATTTT. Translation gives CASSAGPSATDTQYF.